The entry below gives a single T cell receptor beta chain sequence along with its context. Its target is unknown. Sampled blood dates from first hyperthyroidism diagnosis, and it precedes any ophthalmopathy symptoms. This specimen belongs to a study of T cells in Graves' hyperthyroidism and ophthalmopathy. In the study overall: It was at initial diagnosis, before any treatment, that peripheral blood was collected. Study-wide findings and caveats: Ophthalmopathy could be told apart from stable hyperthyroidism with a 13 V-J model. Ophthalmopathy was identified by the model a median approximately 6.9 months ahead of onset.

Deletions cut 0 bases from V and 2 bases from J, with 7 bases between. The CDR3 totals 15 residues. CDR1 is MRHNA, CDR2 SNTAGT, per germline. The investigators amplified TCR beta CDR3 regions from RNA transcripts. RT-PCR in the first round (using the HTBI primer set) targeted the TCR CDR3. TCRdb redid the calling of the multiplex PCR reads with MiXCR, one entry per CDR3 protein. Among some 600,000 distinct CDR3 sequences, about 15% were seen once, and the ten largest hold 5.8%. This clonotype was obtained from a woman between 25 and 40 years old with Graves' hyperthyroidism that later progressed to Graves' ophthalmopathy. The material sequenced was blood. The rearrangement links TRBV6-4 to TRBJ2-2; D uncertain. The CDR3 coding sequence is TGTGCCAGCAGTGACTCCGCGGAAAACACCGGGGAGCTGTTTTTT. This codes for CASSDSAENTGELFF.